This T cell receptor (beta chain) was captured in a study of beta chain features in type 1 diabetes. CD45RO/CCR7/CD25/CD127/CD95/CD27 sorting isolated CD4+ naive, central memory, regulatory and stem cell-like memory cells. Every sorted population was more than 95% pure. General study points: Moderate yet significant TCRB CDR3 shortening was seen in Type 1 diabetes patients in all four CD4+ subsets. Any PCR bias toward short templates would affect both groups alike.

In this sample, this clone turned up a few times. The antigen is undetermined. Germline V gene lookup returns CDR1 MNHEY and CDR2 SVGAGI. V was pared by 0 bases and J by 10 bases, with 3 bases of the junction left unmatched. The length of the CDR3 is 14 residues. Every bit of the isolated RNA underwent reverse transcription, so sequencing read expressed TCRB transcripts. Assay used: immunoSEQ multiplex PCR; TCRdb lists only in-frame clones, some missing. Of roughly 700,000 clones in the sample, roughly 12% were seen once. The sequence came from a young man with type 1 diabetes. This rearrangement joins TRBV6-5 to TRBJ2-1, with 10 nucleotides matching TRBD1. Sequencing used naive CD4+ T cells from blood. The CDR3 coding sequence is TGTGCCAGCAGTTACTCGACAGGGGGCTGGGAGCAGTTCTTC. Its protein is CASSYSTGGWEQFF.